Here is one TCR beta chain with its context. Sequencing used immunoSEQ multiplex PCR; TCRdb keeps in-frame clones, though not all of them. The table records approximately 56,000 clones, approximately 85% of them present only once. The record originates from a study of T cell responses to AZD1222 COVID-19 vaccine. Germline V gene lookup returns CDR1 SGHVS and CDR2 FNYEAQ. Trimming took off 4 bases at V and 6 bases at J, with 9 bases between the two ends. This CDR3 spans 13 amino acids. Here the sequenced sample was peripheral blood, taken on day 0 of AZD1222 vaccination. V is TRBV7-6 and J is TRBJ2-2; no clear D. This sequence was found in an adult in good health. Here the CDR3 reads CASSSVRAGELFF. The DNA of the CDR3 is TGTGCCAGCAGCTCGGTTCGGGCCGGGGAGCTGTTTTTT. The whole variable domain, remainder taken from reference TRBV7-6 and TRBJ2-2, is GAGVSQSPRYKVTKRGQDVALRCDPISGHVSLYWYRQALGQGPEFLTYFNYEAQQDKSGLPNDRFSAERPEGSISTLTIQRTEQRDSAMYRCASSSVRAGELFFGEGSRLTVL.